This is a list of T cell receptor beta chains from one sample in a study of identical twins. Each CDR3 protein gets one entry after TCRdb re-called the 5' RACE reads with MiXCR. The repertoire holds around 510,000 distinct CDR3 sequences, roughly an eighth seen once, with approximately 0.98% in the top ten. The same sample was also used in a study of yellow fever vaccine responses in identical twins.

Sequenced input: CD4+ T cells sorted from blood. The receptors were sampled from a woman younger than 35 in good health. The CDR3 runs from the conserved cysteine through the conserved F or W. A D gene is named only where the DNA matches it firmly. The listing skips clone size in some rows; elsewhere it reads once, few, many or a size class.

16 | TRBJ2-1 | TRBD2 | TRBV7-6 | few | CASSLGLAGGQGEQFF | TGTGCCAGCAGCTTAGGACTAGCGGGGGGGCAGGGGGAGCAGTTCTTC
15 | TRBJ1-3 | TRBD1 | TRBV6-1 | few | CASRTGEGAGNTIYF | TGTGCCAGCCGCACAGGGGAAGGGGCTGGAAACACCATATATTTT
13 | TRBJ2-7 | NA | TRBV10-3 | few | CAISGRGRDEQYF | TGTGCCATCAGTGGTAGAGGCAGGGACGAGCAGTACTTC
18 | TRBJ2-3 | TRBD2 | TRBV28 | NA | CASSSGLAGGPSTDTQYF | TGTGCCAGCAGTTCGGGACTAGCGGGAGGGCCAAGCACAGATACGCAGTATTTT
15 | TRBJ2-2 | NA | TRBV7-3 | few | CASGSGRQMSGELFF | TGTGCCAGCGGATCGGGCCGTCAGATGTCGGGGGAGCTGTTTTTT
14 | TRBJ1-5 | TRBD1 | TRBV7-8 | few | CASSLGDRGWPQHF | TGTGCCAGCAGCTTGGGGGACAGGGGGTGGCCCCAGCATTTT
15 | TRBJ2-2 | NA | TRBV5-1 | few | CASGRGGSGTGELFF | TGCGCCAGCGGACGAGGGGGGAGCGGAACCGGGGAGCTGTTTTTT
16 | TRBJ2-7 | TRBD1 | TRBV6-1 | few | CASRRPGTAPSYEQYF | TGTGCCAGCAGGCGGCCCGGGACAGCGCCTTCCTACGAGCAGTACTTC
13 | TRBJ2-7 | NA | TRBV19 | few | CASGDGWYSEQYF | TGTGCCAGCGGGGACGGATGGTATAGCGAGCAGTACTTC
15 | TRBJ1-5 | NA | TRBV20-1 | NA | CSARIPQGNNQPQHF | TGCAGTGCTAGAATCCCACAGGGAAACAATCAGCCCCAGCATTTT
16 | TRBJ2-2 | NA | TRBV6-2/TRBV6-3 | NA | CASSYSKGTLTGELFF | TGTGCCAGCAGTTACTCGAAAGGGACACTCACCGGGGAGCTGTTTTTT
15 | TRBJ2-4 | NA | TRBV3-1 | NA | CASSQDGARGDIQYF | TGTGCCAGCAGCCAAGACGGCGCTCGGGGTGACATTCAGTACTTC
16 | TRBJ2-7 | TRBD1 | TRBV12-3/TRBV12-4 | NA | CASSLGSRQGAYEQYF | TGTGCCAGCAGTTTGGGATCTCGGCAGGGGGCCTACGAGCAGTACTTC
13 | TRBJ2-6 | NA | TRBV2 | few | CASSVPAVPVLTF | TGTGCCAGCAGTGTCCCGGCGGTCCCCGTCCTGACTTTC
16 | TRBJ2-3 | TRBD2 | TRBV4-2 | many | CASSKTKTSGGNTQYF | TGTGCCAGCAGCAAGACCAAAACTAGCGGGGGGAATACGCAGTATTTT
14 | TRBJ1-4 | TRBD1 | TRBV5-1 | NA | CASSYGQGGENLFF | TGCGCCAGCAGCTACGGACAGGGCGGAGAAAACCTGTTTTTT
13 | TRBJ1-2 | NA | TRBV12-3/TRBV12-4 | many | CASSLDSSYGYTF | TGTGCCAGCAGTTTGGACAGTTCCTATGGCTACACCTTC
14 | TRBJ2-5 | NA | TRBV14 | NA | CASSQGPWGETQYF | TGTGCCAGCAGCCAGGGGCCCTGGGGGGAGACCCAGTACTTC
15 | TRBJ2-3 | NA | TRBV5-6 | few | CASSFRGPNTDTQYF | TGTGCCAGCAGCTTTCGGGGGCCCAACACAGATACGCAGTATTTT
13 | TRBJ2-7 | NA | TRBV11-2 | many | CASSLDKTSEQYF | TGTGCCAGCAGCTTAGATAAAACGTCCGAGCAGTACTTC
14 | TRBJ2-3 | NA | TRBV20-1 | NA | CSARPSGSTDTQYF | TGCAGTGCTAGGCCGTCCGGGAGCACAGATACGCAGTATTTT